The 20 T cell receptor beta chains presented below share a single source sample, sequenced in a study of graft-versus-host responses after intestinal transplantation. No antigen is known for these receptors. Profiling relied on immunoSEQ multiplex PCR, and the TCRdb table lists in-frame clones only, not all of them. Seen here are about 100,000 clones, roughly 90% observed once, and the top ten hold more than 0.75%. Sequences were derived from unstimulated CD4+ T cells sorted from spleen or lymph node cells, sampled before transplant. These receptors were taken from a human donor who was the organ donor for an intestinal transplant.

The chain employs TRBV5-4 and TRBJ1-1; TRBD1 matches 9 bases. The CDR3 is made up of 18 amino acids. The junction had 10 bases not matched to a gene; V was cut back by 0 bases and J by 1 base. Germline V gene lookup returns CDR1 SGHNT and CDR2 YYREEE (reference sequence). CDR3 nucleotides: TGTGCCAGCAGCTTGGGGGGACAGGGCTTCTTGGGGAACACTGAAGCTTTCTTT. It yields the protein CASSLGGQGFLGNTEAFF.

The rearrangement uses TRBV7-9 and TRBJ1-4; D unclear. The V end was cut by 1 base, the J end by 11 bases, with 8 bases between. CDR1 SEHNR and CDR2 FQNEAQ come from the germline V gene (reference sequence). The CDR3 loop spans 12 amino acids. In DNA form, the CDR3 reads TGTGCCAGCAGCTTAGTAACGGCTAAACTGTTTTTT. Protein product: CASSLVTAKLFF.

The CDR3 nucleotides are TGTGCCAGCAGCTTAGATTTTAGGGGCTACACCTTC. Translated: CASSLDFRGYTF. J is TRBJ1-2 and V is TRBV7-9; D is unclear. Trimming took off 1 base at V and 8 bases at J, with 8 bases between the two ends. This CDR3 region has 12 residues. The germline V gene has CDR1 SEHNR and CDR2 FQNEAQ (reference sequence).

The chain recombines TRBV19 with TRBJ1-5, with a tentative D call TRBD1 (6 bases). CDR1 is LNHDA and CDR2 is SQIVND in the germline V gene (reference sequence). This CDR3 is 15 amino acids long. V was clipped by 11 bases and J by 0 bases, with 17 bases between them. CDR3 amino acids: CAAGGAGYSNQPQHF. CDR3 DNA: TGTGCCGCCGGGGGGGCAGGTTATAGCAATCAGCCCCAGCATTTT. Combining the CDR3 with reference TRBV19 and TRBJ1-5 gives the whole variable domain DGGITQSPKYLFRKEGQNVTLSCEQNLNHDAMYWYRQDPGQGLRLIYYSQIVNDFQKGDIAEGYSVSREKKESFPLTVTSAQKNPTAFYLCAAGGAGYSNQPQHFGDGTRLSIL.

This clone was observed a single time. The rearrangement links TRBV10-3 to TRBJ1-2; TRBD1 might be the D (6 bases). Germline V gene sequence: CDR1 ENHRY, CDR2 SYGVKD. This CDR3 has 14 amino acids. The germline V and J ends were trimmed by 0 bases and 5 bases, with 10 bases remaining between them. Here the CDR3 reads CAISESGTPYGYTF. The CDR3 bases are TGTGCCATCAGTGAGTCGGGGACACCTTATGGCTACACCTTC.

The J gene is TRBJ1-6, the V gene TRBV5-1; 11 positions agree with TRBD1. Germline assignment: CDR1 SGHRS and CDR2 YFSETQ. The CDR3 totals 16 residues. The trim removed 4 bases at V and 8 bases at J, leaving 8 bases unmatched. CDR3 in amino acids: CASSLGQGASHSPLHF. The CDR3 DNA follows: TGCGCCAGCAGCCTTGGACAGGGGGCTTCCCATTCACCCCTCCACTTT.

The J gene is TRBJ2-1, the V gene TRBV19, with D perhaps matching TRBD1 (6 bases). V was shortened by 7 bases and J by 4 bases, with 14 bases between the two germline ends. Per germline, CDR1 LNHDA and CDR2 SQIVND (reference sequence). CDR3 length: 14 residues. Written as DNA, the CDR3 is TGTGCCAGTACCTTGGGCAGGGGATACAATGAGCAGTTCTTC. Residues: CASTLGRGYNEQFF.

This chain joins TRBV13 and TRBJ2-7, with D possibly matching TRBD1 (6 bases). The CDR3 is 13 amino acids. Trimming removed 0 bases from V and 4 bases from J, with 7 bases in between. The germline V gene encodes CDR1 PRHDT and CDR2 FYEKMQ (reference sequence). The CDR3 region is CASSLGDRYEQYF. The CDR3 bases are TGTGCCAGCAGCTTAGGAGACAGGTACGAGCAGTACTTC.

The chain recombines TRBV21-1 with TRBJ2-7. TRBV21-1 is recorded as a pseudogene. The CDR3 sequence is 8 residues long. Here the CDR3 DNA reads TGCCGCCCCTACGAGCAGTACTTC. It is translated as CRPYEQYF.

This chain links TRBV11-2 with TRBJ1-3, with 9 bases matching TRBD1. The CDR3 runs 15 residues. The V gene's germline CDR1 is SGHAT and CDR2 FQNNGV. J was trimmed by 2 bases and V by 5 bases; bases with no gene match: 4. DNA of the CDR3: TGTGCCAGCAGCCTAGGGACAGGGCCTGGAAACACCATATATTTT. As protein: CASSLGTGPGNTIYF.

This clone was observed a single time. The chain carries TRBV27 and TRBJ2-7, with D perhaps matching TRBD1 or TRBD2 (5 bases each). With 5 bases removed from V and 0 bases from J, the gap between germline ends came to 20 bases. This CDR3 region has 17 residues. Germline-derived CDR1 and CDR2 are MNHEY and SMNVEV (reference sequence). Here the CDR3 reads CASSDFAGTVSSYEQYF. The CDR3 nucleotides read TGTGCCAGCAGTGACTTCGCCGGGACGGTGAGCTCCTACGAGCAGTACTTC.

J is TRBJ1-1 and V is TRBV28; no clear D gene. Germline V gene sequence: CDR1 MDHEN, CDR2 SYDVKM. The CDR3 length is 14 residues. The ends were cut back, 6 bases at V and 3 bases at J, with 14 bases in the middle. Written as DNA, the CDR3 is TGTGCCAGCAGCCCCCATCAGAGTTACACTGAAGCTTTCTTT. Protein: CASSPHQSYTEAFF.

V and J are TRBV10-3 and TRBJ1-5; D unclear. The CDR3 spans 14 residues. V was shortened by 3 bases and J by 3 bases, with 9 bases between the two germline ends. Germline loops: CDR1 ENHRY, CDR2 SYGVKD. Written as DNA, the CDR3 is TGTGCCATCAGTGACGGGGTCCCCAATCAGCCCCAGCATTTT. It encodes CAISDGVPNQPQHF.

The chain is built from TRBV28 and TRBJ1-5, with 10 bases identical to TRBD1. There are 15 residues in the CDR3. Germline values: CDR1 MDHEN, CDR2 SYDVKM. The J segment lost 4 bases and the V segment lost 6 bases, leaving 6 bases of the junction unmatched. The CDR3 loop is CASSRRGQGNQPQHF. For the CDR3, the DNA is TGTGCCAGCAGCCGAAGGGGACAGGGGAATCAGCCCCAGCATTTT. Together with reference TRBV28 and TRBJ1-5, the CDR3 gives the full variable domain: DVKVTQSSRYLVKRTGEKVFLECVQDMDHENMFWYRQDPGLGLRLIYFSYDVKMKEKGDIPEGYSVSREKKERFSLILESASTNQTSMYLCASSRRGQGNQPQHFGDGTRLSIL.

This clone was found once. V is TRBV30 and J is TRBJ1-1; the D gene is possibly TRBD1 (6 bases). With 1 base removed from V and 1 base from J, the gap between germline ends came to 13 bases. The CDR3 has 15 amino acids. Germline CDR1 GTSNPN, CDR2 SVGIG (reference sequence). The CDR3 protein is CAWSAGGHQNTEAFF. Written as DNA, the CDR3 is TGTGCCTGGAGTGCCGGGGGACACCAGAACACTGAAGCTTTCTTT.

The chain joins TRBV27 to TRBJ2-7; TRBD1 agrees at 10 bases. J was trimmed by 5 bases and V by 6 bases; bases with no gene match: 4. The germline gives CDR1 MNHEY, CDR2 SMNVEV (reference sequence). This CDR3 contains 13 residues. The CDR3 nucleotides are TGTGCCAGCAGGGGACAGGGGACGGACGAGCAGTACTTC. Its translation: CASRGQGTDEQYF.

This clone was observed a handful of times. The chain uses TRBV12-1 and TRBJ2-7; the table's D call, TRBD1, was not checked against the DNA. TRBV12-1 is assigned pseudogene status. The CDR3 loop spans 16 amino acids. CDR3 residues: CASSFPGTRSSYEQYF. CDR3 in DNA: TGTGCCAGCAGCTTCCCCGGGACACGAAGCTCCTACGAGCAGTACTTC.

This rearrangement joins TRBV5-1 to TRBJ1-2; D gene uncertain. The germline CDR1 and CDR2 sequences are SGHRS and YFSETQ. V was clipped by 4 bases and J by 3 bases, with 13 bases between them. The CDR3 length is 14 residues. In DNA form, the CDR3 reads TGCGCCAGCAGCCCCCTCGGGGTCGACTATGGCTACACCTTC. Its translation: CASSPLGVDYGYTF.

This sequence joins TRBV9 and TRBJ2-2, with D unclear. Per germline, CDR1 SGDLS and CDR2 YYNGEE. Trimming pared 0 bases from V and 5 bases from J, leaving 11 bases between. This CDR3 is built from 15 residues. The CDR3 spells CASSVARVGTGELFF. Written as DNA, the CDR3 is TGTGCCAGCAGCGTAGCTAGAGTCGGAACCGGGGAGCTGTTTTTT.

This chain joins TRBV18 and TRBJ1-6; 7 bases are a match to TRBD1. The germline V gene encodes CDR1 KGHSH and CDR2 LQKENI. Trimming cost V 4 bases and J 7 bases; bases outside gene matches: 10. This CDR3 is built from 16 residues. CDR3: CASSLDQQGTNSPLHF. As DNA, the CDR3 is TGTGCCAGCTCACTAGATCAACAGGGGACGAATTCACCCCTCCACTTT.